The entry below describes one T cell receptor beta chain. The data were produced by immunoSEQ multiplex PCR, yet TCRdb's version contains in-frame clones alone and is incomplete. The sample includes 150,000 to 200,000 clones, roughly 81% of them seen just once. Germline CDR1 KGHSH, CDR2 LQKENI. There are 15 residues in the CDR3. After removal of 3 bases from V and 3 bases from J, the junction contained 1 base not matched to a gene. The entry originates in a study of blood T cell repertoires in COVID-19. For the study at large: Samples representing acute and convalescent COVID-19 were sourced from the United States, Italy and Spain. From T cells, B-cell-depleted T cells, or PBMCs came the material, which was cDNA or gDNA.

Patients at the Seattle site were enrolled during active infection and followed longitudinally. The rearrangement uses TRBV18 and TRBJ2-7, with TRBD2 identical over 14 bases. The sample comprised peripheral blood. The sequence was obtained from a woman of 80 years or more with COVID-19, enrolled during active disease. CDR3 protein: CASSPGLAGGYEQYF. The CDR3 DNA reads as TGTGCCAGCTCACCCGGACTAGCGGGAGGCTACGAGCAGTACTTC.